The source of this T cell receptor (beta chain) is a study of cytomegalovirus exposure and HLA in healthy donors. Regarding the study as a whole: It was confirmed in vitro that three of the CMV-associated chains were specific for CMV antigens. Some TCR beta chains (around 160 of them) were listed as cytomegalovirus-associated.

Generated by immunoSEQ multiplex PCR, the TCRdb table keeps only in-frame clones and is missing some. The data hold 50,000 to 65,000 clones, with 90% to 96% observed a single time. With respect to this clone: Its antigen is undetermined.

V gave up 11 bases and J gave up 3 bases; unmatched junction bases: 4. CDR1 and CDR2 (germline): MNHEY, SMNVEV (reference sequence). This CDR3 has 11 amino acids. The sequenced material came from PBMCs. The chain uses TRBV27 and TRBJ2-7; the match to TRBD1 covers 7 bases. The clonotype comes from a woman aged 18-29 years in good health and CMV-seronegative. CDR3 DNA: TGTGCCGCCGGGACAGTCTACGAGCAGTACTTC. Amino acid sequence: CAAGTVYEQYF.